This passage covers 2 T cell receptor beta chains from one sample sequenced in a study of human T cells and chemical hapten exposure (dated by TCRdb to about 2021). To prepare the library, RACE was applied. The instrument was a NextSeq 500. The public reads were quality trimmed at Q25 with fastp and then assembled into clones with MiXCR by TCRdb, keeping productive beta chains. Every entry covers one CDR3 protein and lists the most common genes and DNA from its rows. Recorded for this sample are tens of thousands of distinct CDR3 sequences; 7.5% to 9% of them occurred a single time. The biggest ten clones account for roughly 1.3% of the sample. In the paper's terms, the time point label means: pre-sensitization, week 0. This specimen's treatment or condition label, interpreted: therapeutic diphenylcyclopropenone sensitization with weekly scalp DPC. The input for sequencing was whole blood, taken in connection with sensitization to the hapten diphenylcyclopropenone (DPC). The source is a woman in her forties or fifties with alopecia areata. Some clones in this sample may be carry-over from other donors' samples.

This clonotype has a handful of counts. The rearrangement uses TRBV11-2 and TRBJ2-1, with 13 bases identical to TRBD2. The CDR3 is 16 residues long. Losses at the gene ends were 5 bases for V and 7 bases for J; bases not matched to a gene: 8. Germline CDR1 and CDR2: SGHAT and FQNNGV. CDR3 sequence reads: CASSASGTSGMNEQFF. CDR3 nucleotide sequence: TGTGCCAGCAGCGCTAGTGGGACTAGCGGGATGAATGAGCAGTTCTTC.

This clonotype was recorded at least ten times. The chain recombines TRBV11-1 with TRBJ2-1; no reliable D call. Per germline, CDR1 SGHAT and CDR2 FQDESV (reference sequence). The ends were cut back, 2 bases at V and 4 bases at J, with 3 bases in the middle. The CDR3 sequence is 12 residues long. The CDR3 is CASSLRYNEQFF. CDR3 sequence (DNA): TGTGCCAGCAGCTTAAGGTACAATGAGCAGTTCTTC.